The T cell receptor (beta chain) under discussion was sequenced for a study of shared clonotypes between healthy human individuals. Of note for this clone: Antigen: not known.

The V and J ends lost 5 bases and 0 bases, in that order; junction bases with no gene match: 5. The germline V gene encodes CDR1 MGHRA and CDR2 YSYEKL. The CDR3 loop spans 17 amino acids. It was 200 to 250 ng DNA, some 30,000 T cell genomes, that sorted-subset replicate PCRs used. Sequencing used immunoSEQ multiplex PCR; TCRdb keeps in-frame clones, though not all of them. There are 660,000 or so clones in the sample; approximately 96% occur only once, and less than 0.13% lies in the top ten. Terminally differentiated effector memory CD45RA+ cells were excluded by CCR7 positive selection of CD45RO-negative cells. Caucasian adults residing in Nashville, Tennessee made up all the donors. Study-wide points: Donor scarcity curtailed the genetic and exposure-history diversity represented herein. Clonotype sharing levels among donors were expected to vary with sequencing depth.

The chain uses TRBV4-1 and TRBJ2-2; 11 nucleotides align to TRBD2. The source material was naive CD8+ T cells sorted from blood. The receptor was isolated from a woman in her thirties in good health. CDR3 nucleotides: TGCGCCAGCAGCTTTGGACTAGCGGGCTCGAACACCGGGGAGCTGTTTTTT. This encodes CASSFGLAGSNTGELFF.